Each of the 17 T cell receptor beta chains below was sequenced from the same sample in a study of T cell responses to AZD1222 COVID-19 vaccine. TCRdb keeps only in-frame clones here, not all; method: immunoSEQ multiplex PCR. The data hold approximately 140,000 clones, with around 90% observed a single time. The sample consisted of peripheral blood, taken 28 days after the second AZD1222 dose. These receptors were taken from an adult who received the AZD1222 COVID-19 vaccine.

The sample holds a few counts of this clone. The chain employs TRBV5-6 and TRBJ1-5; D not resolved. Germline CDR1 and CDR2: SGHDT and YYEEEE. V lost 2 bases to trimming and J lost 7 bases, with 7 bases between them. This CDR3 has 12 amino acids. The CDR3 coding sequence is TGTGCCAGCAGCTTAAATGGGCAGCCCCAGCATTTT. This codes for CASSLNGQPQHF.

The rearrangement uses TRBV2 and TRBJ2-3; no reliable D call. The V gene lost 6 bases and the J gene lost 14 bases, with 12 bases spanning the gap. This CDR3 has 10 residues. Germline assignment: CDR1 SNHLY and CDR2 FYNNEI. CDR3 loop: CASRGRAVYF. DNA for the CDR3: TGTGCCAGCAGAGGTAGGGCTGTGTATTTT.

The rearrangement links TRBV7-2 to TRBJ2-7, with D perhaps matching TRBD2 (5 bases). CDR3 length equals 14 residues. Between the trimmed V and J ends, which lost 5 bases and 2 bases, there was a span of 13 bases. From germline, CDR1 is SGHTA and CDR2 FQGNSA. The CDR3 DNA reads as TGTGCCAGCAGCGTGGACTCCCTTGCCTACGAGCAGTACTTC. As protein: CASSVDSLAYEQYF.

The CDR3 is CASSSGQPNYGYTF. The CDR3 DNA reads as TGCGCCAGCAGCTCCGGACAGCCTAACTATGGCTACACCTTC. The chain uses TRBV5-1 and TRBJ1-2; D is perhaps TRBD1 (6 bases). V was clipped by 3 bases and J by 0 bases, with 9 bases between them. CDR1 and CDR2 from the germline V gene are SGHRS and YFSETQ. The CDR3 consists of 14 residues.

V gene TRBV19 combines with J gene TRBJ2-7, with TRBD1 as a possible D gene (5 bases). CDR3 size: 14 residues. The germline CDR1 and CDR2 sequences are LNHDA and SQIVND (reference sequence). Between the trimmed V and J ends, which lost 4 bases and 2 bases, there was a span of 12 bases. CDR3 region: CASSTSGSAYEQYF. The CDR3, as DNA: TGTGCCAGTAGTACCTCAGGGTCGGCCTACGAGCAGTACTTC.

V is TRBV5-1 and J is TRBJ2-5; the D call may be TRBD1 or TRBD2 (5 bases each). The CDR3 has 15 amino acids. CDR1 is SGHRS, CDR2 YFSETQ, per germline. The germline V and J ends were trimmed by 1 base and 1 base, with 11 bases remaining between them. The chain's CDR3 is CASSLQRGPQETQYF. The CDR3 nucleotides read TGCGCCAGCAGCTTGCAACGGGGCCCCCAAGAGACCCAGTACTTC. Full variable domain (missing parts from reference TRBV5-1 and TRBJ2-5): KAGVTQTPRYLIKTRGQQVTLSCSPISGHRSVSWYQQTPGQGLQFLFEYFSETQRNKGNFPGRFSGRQFSNSRSEMNVSTLELGDSALYLCASSLQRGPQETQYFGPGTRLLVL.

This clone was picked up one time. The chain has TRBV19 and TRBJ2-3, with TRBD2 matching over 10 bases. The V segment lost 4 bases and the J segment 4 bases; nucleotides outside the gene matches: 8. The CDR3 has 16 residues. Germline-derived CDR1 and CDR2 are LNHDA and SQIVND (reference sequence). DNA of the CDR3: TGTGCCAGTAGTAACCCTAGCGGGAGTTTCCCAGATACGCAGTATTTT. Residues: CASSNPSGSFPDTQYF. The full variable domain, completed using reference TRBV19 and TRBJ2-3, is DGGITQSPKYLFRKEGQNVTLSCEQNLNHDAMYWYRQDPGQGLRLIYYSQIVNDFQKGDIAEGYSVSREKKESFPLTVTSAQKNPTAFYLCASSNPSGSFPDTQYFGPGTRLTVL.

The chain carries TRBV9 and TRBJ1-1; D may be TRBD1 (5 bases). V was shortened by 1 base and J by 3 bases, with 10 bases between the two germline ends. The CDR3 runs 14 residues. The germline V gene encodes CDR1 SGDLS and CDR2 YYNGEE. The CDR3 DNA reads TGTGCCAGCAGCGTATCGCAGGGATACACTGAAGCTTTCTTT. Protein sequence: CASSVSQGYTEAFF.

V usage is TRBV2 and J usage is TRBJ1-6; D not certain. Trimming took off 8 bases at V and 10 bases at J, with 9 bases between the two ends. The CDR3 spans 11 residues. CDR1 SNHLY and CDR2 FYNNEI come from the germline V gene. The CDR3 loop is CASGPESPLHF. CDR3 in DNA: TGTGCCAGCGGGCCAGAGTCACCCCTCCACTTT.

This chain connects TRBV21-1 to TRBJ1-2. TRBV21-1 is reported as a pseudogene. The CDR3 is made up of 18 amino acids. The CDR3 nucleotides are TGTGCCAGCAGCAAAATAGGACCTGACGTGGGGGTTAACTATGGCTACACCTTC. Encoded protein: CASSKIGPDVGVNYGYTF.

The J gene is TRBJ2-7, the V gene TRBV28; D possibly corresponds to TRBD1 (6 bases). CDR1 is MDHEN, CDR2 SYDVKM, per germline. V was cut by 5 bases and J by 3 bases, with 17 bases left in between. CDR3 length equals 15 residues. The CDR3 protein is CASSTPYRAGYEQYF. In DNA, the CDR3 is TGTGCCAGCAGTACTCCTTACAGGGCCGGCTACGAGCAGTACTTC.

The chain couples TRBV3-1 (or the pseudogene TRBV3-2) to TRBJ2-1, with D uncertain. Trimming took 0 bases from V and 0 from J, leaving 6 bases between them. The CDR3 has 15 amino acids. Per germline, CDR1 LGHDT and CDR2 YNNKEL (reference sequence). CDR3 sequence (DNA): TGTGCCAGCAGCCAAGAATCGAGCTCCTACAATGAGCAGTTCTTC. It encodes CASSQESSSYNEQFF.

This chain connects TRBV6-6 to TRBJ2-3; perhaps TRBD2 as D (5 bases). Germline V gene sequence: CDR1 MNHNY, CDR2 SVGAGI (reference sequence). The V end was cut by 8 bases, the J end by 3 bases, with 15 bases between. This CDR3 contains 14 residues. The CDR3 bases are TGTGCCAGCCTCCCGGACTGGGCGACAGATACGCAGTATTTT. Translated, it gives CASLPDWATDTQYF.

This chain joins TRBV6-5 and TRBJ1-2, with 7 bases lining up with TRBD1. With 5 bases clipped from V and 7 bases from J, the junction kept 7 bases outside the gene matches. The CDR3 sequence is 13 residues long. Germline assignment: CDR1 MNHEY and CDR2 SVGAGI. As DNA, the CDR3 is TGTGCCAGCAGTCGTACAGGGGCGGCTGGCTACACCTTC. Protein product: CASSRTGAAGYTF.

Here the CDR3 reads CASSIAAGGNYGYTF. For the CDR3, the DNA is TGTGCCAGTAGTATAGCGGCAGGGGGGAACTATGGCTACACCTTC. The chain links TRBV19 to TRBJ1-2, with TRBD1 matching 7 bases. Germline values: CDR1 LNHDA, CDR2 SQIVND (reference sequence). The CDR3 runs to 15 residues. Germline trimming cut 1 base from V and 2 bases from J; bases unmatched to any gene: 4. Full variable domain (outside the CDR3, taken from reference TRBV19 and TRBJ1-2): DGGITQSPKYLFRKEGQNVTLSCEQNLNHDAMYWYRQDPGQGLRLIYYSQIVNDFQKGDIAEGYSVSREKKESFPLTVTSAQKNPTAFYLCASSIAAGGNYGYTFGSGTRLTVV.

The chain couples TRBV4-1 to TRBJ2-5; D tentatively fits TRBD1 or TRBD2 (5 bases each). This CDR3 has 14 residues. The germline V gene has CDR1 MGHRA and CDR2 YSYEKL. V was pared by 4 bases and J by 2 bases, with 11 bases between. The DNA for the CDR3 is TGCGCCAGCAGCCGGGGACCTGAACAAGAGACCCAGTACTTC. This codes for CASSRGPEQETQYF.

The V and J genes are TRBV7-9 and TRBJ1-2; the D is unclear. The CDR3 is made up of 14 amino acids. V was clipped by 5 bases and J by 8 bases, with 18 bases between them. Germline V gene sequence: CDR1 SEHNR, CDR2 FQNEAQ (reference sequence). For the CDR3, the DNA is TGTGCCAGCAGCCGATCCGGGCCTAGCGAGGGCTACACCTTC. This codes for CASSRSGPSEGYTF.